The T cell receptor beta chain under discussion was sequenced for a study of T-cell memory formation after mild COVID-19. Trimming removed 6 bases at V and 6 bases at J, with 11 bases between. Germline CDR1 reads SGHTA; CDR2 reads FQGNSA. This CDR3 is built from 13 residues. A single record per CDR3 protein comes from TCRdb applying MiXCR to the 5' RACE reads. This sample has fewer than 250,000 distinct CDR3 sequences, with roughly a tenth found just once. Sequenced input: PBMCs or a T cell subset sorted from them (not recorded which). The sequence was collected from a man aged 18 to 35 who had mild COVID-19 (a few samples of this study predate the infection). Cell type and time point are not known. This sequence joins TRBV7-2 and TRBJ1-4, with D possibly TRBD1 on 5 matching bases. CDR3 protein: CASRLGGDEKLFF. The CDR3 DNA sequence: TGTGCCAGCAGGTTGGGGGGGGATGAAAAACTGTTTTTT.